The 9 T cell receptor beta chains below all came from one sample that was sequenced in a study of OX40 agonist ivuxolimab in advanced cancers. The assay was immunoSEQ multiplex PCR, and TCRdb's table has in-frame clones only and misses some. The sample shows under 90,000 clones, approximately 89% of them seen only once. The sample was CD4+ or CD8+ T cells sorted from blood, taken in a trial of the OX40 agonist ivuxolimab. Receptors were obtained from an adult with an advanced solid tumor such as melanoma, head and neck, liver or kidney cancer.

The genes are TRBV29-1 and TRBJ1-2, with unresolved D. The germline CDR1 and CDR2 sequences are SQVTM and ANQGSEA. The V and J ends lost 4 bases and 4 bases respectively, with 7 bases between them. The CDR3 totals 11 residues. CDR3 in amino acids: CSVGKTYGYTF. The CDR3 nucleotides read TGCAGCGTTGGAAAGACCTATGGCTACACCTTC. Drawing the rest from reference TRBV29-1 and TRBJ1-2, the complete variable domain is SAVISQKPSRDICQRGTSLTIQCQVDSQVTMMFWYRQQPGQSLTLIATANQGSEATYESGFVIDKFPISRPNLTFSTLTVSNMSPEDSSIYLCSVGKTYGYTFGSGTRLTVV.

J is TRBJ2-5 and V is TRBV28; tentative D call: TRBD2 (6 bases). Germline V lookup: CDR1 MDHEN, CDR2 SYDVKM. This CDR3 has 16 residues. Trimming pared 5 bases from V and 3 bases from J, leaving 19 bases between. The CDR3 coding sequence is TGTGCCAGCAGTCCCCTTGGGGCGGGGAAGGAAGAGACCCAGTACTTC. This gives the protein CASSPLGAGKEETQYF.

The chain joins TRBV29-1 to TRBJ1-4; D remains unclear. The CDR3 runs to 14 residues. Trimming pared 4 bases from V and 0 bases from J, leaving 9 bases between. In germline, CDR1 is SQVTM, CDR2 ANQGSEA. CDR3 nucleotides: TGCAGCGTTGGAGGAGTGACAACTAATGAAAAACTGTTTTTT. Its protein product is CSVGGVTTNEKLFF.

The chain couples TRBV6-6 to TRBJ1-1; D gene ambiguous. The CDR3 is 13 amino acids. Germline-derived CDR1 and CDR2 are MNHNY and SVGAGI (reference sequence). Trimming took off 2 bases at V and 1 base at J, with 5 bases between the two ends. The CDR3 sequence is CASSYNRNTEAFF. The CDR3 coding sequence is TGTGCCAGCAGTTACAACCGGAACACTGAAGCTTTCTTT.

This chain links TRBV30 with TRBJ1-5; TRBD1 is a possible D gene (6 bases). CDR3 length: 13 residues. Per germline, CDR1 GTSNPN and CDR2 SVGIG (reference sequence). V lost 2 bases and J lost 7, with 12 bases in between. The CDR3 here is CAWSQRGEQPQHF. The CDR3 DNA reads as TGTGCCTGGAGTCAAAGGGGGGAGCAGCCCCAGCATTTT.

The chain joins TRBV13 to TRBJ2-7; D is possibly TRBD1 or TRBD2 (5 bases each). CDR1 is PRHDT and CDR2 is FYEKMQ in the germline V gene (reference sequence). V gave up 1 base and J gave up 6 bases, with 7 bases separating them. The CDR3 consists of 12 residues. CDR3 sequence: CASSLAGTEQYF. DNA for the CDR3: TGTGCCAGCAGCTTAGCGGGGACCGAGCAGTACTTC. Complete variable domain (other parts from reference TRBV13 and TRBJ2-7): AAGVIQSPRHLIKEKRETATLKCYPIPRHDTVYWYQQGPGQDPQFLISFYEKMQSDKGSIPDRFSAQQFSDYHSELNMSSLELGDSALYFCASSLAGTEQYFGPGTRLTVT.

The chain has TRBV30 and TRBJ1-4, with a weak D call TRBD1 (5 bases). The CDR3 sequence is 15 residues long. The germline gives CDR1 GTSNPN, CDR2 SVGIG (reference sequence). V lost 3 bases, J lost 8 bases, and 19 bases lay in between. The CDR3 loop reads CAWRMRIGEREKLFF. The CDR3 DNA reads as TGTGCCTGGAGGATGAGGATAGGGGAACGGGAAAAACTGTTTTTT.

The chain recombines TRBV27 with TRBJ1-4, with a possible D match to TRBD1 (6 bases). The germline gives CDR1 MNHEY, CDR2 SMNVEV (reference sequence). The CDR3 is made up of 15 amino acids. V was clipped by 4 bases and J by 0 bases, with 9 bases between them. The CDR3 DNA follows: TGTGCCAGCAGTTCAGGGGACGCAACTAATGAAAAACTGTTTTTT. Translating it yields CASSSGDATNEKLFF.

V usage is TRBV7-9 and J usage is TRBJ2-2; maybe TRBD2 (5 bases). Trimming stripped 2 bases from V and 0 bases from J, with 7 bases between. The CDR3 is 15 residues long. The germline V gene encodes CDR1 SEHNR and CDR2 FQNEAQ (reference sequence). The CDR3 DNA reads as TGTGCCAGCAGCTTACCCGGGACGAACACCGGGGAGCTGTTTTTT. Its translation is CASSLPGTNTGELFF.